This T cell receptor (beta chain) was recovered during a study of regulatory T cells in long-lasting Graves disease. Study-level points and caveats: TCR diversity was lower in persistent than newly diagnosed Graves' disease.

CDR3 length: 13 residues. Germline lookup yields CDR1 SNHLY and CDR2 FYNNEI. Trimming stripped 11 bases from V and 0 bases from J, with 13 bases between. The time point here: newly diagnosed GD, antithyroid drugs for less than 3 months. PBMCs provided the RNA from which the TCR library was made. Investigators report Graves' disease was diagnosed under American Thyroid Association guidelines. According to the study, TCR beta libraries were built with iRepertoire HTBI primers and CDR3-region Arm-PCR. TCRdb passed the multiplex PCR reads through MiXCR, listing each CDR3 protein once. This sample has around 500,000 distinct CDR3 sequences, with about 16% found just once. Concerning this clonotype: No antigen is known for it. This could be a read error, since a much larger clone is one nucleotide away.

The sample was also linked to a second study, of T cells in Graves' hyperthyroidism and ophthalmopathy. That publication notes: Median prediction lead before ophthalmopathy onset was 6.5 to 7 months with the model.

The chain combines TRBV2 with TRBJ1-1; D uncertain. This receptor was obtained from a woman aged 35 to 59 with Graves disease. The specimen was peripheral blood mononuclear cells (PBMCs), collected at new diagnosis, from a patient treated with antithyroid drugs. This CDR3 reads CAVRENLNTEAFF. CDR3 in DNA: TGTGCCGTCCGAGAGAATTTGAACACTGAAGCTTTCTTT.